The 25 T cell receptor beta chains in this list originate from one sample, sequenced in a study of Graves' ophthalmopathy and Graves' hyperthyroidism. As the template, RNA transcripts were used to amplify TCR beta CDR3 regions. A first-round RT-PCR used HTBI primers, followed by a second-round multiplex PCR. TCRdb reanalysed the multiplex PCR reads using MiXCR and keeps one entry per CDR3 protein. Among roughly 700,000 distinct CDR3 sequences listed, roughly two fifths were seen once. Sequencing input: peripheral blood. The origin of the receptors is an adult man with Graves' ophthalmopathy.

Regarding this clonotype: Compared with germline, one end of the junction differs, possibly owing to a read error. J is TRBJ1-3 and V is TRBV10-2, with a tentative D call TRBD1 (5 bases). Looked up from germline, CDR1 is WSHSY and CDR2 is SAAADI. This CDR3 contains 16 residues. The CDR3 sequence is CASRLGPRSSGNAIYF. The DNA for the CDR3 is TGCGCCAGCCGATTGGGACCGAGAAGCTCTGGAAACGCCATATATTTT.

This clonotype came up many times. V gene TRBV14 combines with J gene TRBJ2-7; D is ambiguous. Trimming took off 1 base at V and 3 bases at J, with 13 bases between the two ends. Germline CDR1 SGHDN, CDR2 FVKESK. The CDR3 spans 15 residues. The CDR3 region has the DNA TGTGCCAGCAGCCAAGGGCAGTCCAATAACTACGAGCAGTACTTC. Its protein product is CASSQGQSNNYEQYF.

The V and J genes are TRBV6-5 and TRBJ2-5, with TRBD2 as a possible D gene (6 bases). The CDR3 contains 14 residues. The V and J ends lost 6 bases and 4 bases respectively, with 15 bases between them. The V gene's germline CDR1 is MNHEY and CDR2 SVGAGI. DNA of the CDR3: TGTGCCAGCAGCCGAGTCGGGGGAACAGAGACCCAGTACTTC. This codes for CASSRVGGTETQYF.

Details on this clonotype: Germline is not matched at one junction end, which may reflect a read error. The DNA of the CDR3 is TGTGCCAGCAGCTCCCCCGGGGGGGCCAAGACCAAGTACTTC. Protein: CASSSPGGAKTKYF. This chain links TRBV11-2 with TRBJ2-5, with 8 bases aligning to TRBD2. The CDR3 is made up of 14 amino acids. The germline V gene has CDR1 SGHAT and CDR2 FQNNGV.

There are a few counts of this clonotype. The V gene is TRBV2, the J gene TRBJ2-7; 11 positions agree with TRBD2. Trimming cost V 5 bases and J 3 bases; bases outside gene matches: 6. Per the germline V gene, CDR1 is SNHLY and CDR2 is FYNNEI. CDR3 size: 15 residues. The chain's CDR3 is CASSFTSGSLYEQYF. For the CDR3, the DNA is TGTGCCAGCAGTTTTACTAGCGGGAGTCTCTACGAGCAGTACTTC.

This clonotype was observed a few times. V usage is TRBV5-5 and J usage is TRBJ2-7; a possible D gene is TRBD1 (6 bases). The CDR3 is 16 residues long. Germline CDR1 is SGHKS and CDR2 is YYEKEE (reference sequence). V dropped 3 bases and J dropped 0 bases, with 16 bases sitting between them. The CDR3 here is CASSYRDKVLSYEQYF. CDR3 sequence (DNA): TGTGCCAGCAGCTACCGGGACAAGGTCCTCTCCTACGAGCAGTACTTC.

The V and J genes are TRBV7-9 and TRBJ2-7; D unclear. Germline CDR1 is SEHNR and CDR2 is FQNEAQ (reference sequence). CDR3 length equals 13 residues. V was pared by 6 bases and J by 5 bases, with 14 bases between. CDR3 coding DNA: TGTGCCAGCAGTCCCCCATCTGCAGACGAGCAGTACTTC. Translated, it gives CASSPPSADEQYF.

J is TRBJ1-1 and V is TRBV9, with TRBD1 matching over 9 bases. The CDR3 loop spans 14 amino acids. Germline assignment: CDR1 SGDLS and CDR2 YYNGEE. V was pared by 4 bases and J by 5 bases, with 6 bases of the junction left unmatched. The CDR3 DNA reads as TGTGCCAGCAGCAGAGCCGGGACAGGGACTGAAGCTTTCTTT. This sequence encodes CASSRAGTGTEAFF.

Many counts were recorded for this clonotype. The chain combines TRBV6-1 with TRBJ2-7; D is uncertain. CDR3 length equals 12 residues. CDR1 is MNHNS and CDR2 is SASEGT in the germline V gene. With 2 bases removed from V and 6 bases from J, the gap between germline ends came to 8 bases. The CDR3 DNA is TGTGCCAGCAGTGAACCGGATCGCGAGCAGTACTTC. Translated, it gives CASSEPDREQYF.

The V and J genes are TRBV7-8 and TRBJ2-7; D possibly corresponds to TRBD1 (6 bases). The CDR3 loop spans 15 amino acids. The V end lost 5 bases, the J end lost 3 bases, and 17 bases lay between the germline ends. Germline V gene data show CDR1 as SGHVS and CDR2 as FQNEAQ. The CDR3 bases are TGTGCCAGCAGCCCCCTAGCAGGGGACCTCTACGAGCAGTACTTC. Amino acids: CASSPLAGDLYEQYF.

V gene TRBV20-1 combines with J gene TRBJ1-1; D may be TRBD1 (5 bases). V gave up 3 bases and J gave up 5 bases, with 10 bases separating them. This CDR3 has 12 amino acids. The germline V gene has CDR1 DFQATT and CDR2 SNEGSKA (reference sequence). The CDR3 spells CSASWGGTEAFF. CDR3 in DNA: TGCAGTGCTAGTTGGGGGGGAACTGAAGCTTTCTTT.

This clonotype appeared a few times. CDR3 coding DNA: TGTGCCAGCAGTGTTTCCGACTATGGCTACACCTTC. Encoded protein: CASSVSDYGYTF. This chain connects TRBV6-1 to TRBJ1-2; no reliable D call. CDR1 is MNHNS and CDR2 is SASEGT in the germline V gene. The CDR3 runs 12 residues. V lost 4 bases to trimming and J lost 3 bases, with 6 bases between them.

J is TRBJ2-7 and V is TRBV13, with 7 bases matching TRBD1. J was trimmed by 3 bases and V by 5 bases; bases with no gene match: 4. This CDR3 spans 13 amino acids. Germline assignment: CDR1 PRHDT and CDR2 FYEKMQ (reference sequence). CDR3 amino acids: CASSVQGVYEQYF. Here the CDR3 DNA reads TGTGCCAGCAGCGTGCAGGGGGTCTACGAGCAGTACTTC.

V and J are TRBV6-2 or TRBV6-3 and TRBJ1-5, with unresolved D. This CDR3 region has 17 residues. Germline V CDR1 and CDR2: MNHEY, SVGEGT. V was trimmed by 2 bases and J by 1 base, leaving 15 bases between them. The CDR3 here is CASSYIDVTASNQPQHF. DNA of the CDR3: TGTGCCAGCAGTTACATCGACGTAACTGCGAGCAATCAGCCCCAGCATTTT.

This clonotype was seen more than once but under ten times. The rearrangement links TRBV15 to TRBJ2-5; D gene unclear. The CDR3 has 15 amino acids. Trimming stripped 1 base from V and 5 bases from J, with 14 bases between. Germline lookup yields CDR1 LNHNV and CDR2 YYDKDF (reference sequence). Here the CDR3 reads CATSRGHRTGETQYF. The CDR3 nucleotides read TGTGCCACCAGCAGAGGACACCGCACCGGGGAGACCCAGTACTTC.

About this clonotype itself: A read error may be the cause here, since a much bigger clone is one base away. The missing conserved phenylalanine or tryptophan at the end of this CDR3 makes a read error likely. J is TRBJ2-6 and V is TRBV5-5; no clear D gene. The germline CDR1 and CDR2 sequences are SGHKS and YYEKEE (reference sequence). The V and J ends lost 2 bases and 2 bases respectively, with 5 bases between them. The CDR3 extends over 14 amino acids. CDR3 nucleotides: TGTGCCAGCAGCTTAGAGGCTGGGGCCAACGTCCTGACTTCC. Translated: CASSLEAGANVLTS.

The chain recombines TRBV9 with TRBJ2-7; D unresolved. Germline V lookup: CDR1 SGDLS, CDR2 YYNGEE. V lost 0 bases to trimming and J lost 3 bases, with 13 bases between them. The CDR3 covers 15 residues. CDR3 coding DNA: TGTGCCAGCAGCGTAGAGGGAACCAGTTACTACGAGCAGTACTTC. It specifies CASSVEGTSYYEQYF. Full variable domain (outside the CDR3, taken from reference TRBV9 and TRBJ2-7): DSGVTQTPKHLITATGQRVTLRCSPRSGDLSVYWYQQSLDQGLQFLIQYYNGEERAKGNILERFSAQQFPDLHSELNLSSLELGDSALYFCASSVEGTSYYEQYFGPGTRLTVT.

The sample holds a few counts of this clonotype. CDR3: CASSLYFGESEAFF. The CDR3 DNA is TGCGCCAGCAGCTTGTATTTCGGGGAGTCTGAAGCTTTCTTT. This chain uses TRBV5-1 with TRBJ1-1; D gene unclear. Trimming removed 1 base from V and 6 bases from J, with 13 bases in between. CDR3 size: 14 residues. CDR1 is SGHRS and CDR2 is YFSETQ in the germline V gene.

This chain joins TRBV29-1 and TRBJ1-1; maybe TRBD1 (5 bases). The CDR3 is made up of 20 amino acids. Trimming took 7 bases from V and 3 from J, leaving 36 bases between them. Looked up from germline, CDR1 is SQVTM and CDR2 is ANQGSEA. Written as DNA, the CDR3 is TGCAGCGCAAAAGTGACTAGCGGGATGAACACCGGGACCCTGGACACTGAAGCTTTCTTT. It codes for CSAKVTSGMNTGTLDTEAFF.

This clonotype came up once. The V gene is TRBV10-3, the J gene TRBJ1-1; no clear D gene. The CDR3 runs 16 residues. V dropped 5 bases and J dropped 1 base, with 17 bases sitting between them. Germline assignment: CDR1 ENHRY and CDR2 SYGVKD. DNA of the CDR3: TGTGCCATCAGTTACCTTACCCGACGTCCGAACACTGAAGCTTTCTTT. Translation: CAISYLTRRPNTEAFF.

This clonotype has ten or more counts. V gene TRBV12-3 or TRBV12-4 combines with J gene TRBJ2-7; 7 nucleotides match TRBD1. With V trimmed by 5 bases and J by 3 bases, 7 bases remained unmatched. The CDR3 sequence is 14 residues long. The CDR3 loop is CASSAGQANYEQYF. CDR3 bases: TGTGCCAGCAGTGCCGGACAGGCGAACTACGAGCAGTACTTC.

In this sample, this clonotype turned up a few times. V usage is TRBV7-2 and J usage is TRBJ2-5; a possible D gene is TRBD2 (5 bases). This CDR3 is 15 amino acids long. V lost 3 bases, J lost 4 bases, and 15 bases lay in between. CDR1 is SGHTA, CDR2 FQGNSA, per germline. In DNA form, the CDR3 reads TGTGCCAGCAGCTTTGCGGCGGAGGCGGTAGAGACCCAGTACTTC. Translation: CASSFAAEAVETQYF.

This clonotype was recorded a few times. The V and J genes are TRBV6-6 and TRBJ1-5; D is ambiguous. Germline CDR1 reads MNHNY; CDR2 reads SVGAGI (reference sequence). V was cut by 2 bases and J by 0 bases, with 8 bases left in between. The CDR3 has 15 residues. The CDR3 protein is CASSYKQNSNQPQHF. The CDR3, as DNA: TGTGCCAGCAGTTACAAACAGAATAGCAATCAGCCCCAGCATTTT.

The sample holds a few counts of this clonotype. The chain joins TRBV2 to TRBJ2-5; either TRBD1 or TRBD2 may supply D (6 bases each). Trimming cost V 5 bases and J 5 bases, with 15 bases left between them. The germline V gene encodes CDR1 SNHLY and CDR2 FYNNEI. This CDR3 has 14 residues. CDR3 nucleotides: TGTGCCAGCAGTTCCCTGGACAGCGGGGAGACCCAGTACTTC. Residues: CASSSLDSGETQYF.

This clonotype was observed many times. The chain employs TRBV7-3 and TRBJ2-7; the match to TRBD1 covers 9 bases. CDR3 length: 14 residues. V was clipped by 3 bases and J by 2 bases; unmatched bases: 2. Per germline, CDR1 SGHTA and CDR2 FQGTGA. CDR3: CASSFDRGAYEQYF. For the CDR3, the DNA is TGTGCCAGCAGCTTTGACAGGGGGGCCTACGAGCAGTACTTC.